The clone carrying this T cell receptor (beta chain) showed up just once. This record belongs to a study of blood T cell repertoires in COVID-19. As originally analysed: Amplified reference gene primers provided the basis for estimating nucleated cell counts. TCRdb's table, derived via immunoSEQ multiplex PCR, lists solely in-frame clones and lacks some. V and J calls and clone size come straight from that table; D and trimming were deduced from the DNA. Seen here are roughly 100,000 clones, more than 75% observed once, and the top ten hold around 4.7%. CDR1 and CDR2 (germline): SGHRS, YFSETQ. The length of the CDR3 is 14 residues. The ends lost 7 bases at V and 5 bases at J; junction bases unmatched: 8.

Source material: peripheral blood. V is TRBV5-1 and J is TRBJ2-1; TRBD1 aligns across 8 bases. This sequence originates from a woman aged 80 or older with active COVID-19. The DNA for the CDR3 is TGCGCCAGCGGGCAGGGGGCGCCGGACAATGAGCAGTTCTTC. Its protein is CASGQGAPDNEQFF.